Listed below are T cell receptor beta chains from one sample, sequenced in a study of blood T cell repertoires in COVID-19. Sequenced by immunoSEQ multiplex PCR; TCRdb stores in-frame clones only, minus some. The sample lists 220,000 or so clones, almost 90% occurring once. Sequencing used PBMCs or T cells enriched from blood (not recorded which). Every receptor here comes from a man aged 30-40 years who had been exposed to COVID-19. The CDR3 runs from the conserved cysteine through the conserved F or W. A D gene is named only where the DNA matches it firmly.

cdr3_aa | j_call | v_call | d_call
CASSVARPEYTGELFF | TRBJ2-2 | TRBV9 | NA
CASRDRSGNGNEKLFF | TRBJ1-4 | TRBV19 | NA
CASSRDRSTDTQYF | TRBJ2-3 | TRBV11-3 | TRBD1
CASSQRGLGSTGELFF | TRBJ2-2 | TRBV4-1 | NA
CAWSGGRGANQPQHF | TRBJ1-5 | TRBV30 | NA
CATRGGQDNEKLFF | TRBJ1-4 | TRBV19 | TRBD1
CASSRDRVPEQFF | TRBJ2-1 | TRBV21-1 | NA
CASSRTGGRYEQYF | TRBJ2-7 | TRBV7-2 | TRBD1
CASSQDAGGLQETQYF | TRBJ2-5 | TRBV14 | TRBD2
CASSVGSGGARETQYF | TRBJ2-5 | TRBV9 | TRBD2